Listed here are 21 T cell receptor beta chains from one sample, sequenced in a study of T cells in Graves' hyperthyroidism and ophthalmopathy. The investigators amplified TCR beta CDR3 regions from RNA transcripts. The primer set for the first-round RT-PCR of the TCR CDR3 was HTBI. TCRdb re-called the multiplex PCR reads with MiXCR, one entry per CDR3 protein. The sample consists of 700,000 to 950,000 distinct CDR3 sequences, 30% to 40% of them appearing once. The sequencing input was blood. The receptors shown here come from a woman aged 40-49 years with Graves' hyperthyroidism.

The chain employs TRBV6-5 and TRBJ1-4, with a tentative D call TRBD1 (5 bases). Looked up from germline, CDR1 is MNHEY and CDR2 is SVGAGI. Trimming left V 2 bases short and J 6 bases short, with 16 bases between. The CDR3 covers 16 residues. The CDR3 region has the DNA TGTGCCAGCAGTTACGTGGGGGGGGTGCGCGATGAAAAACTGTTTTTT. Translating gives CASSYVGGVRDEKLFF.

Concerning this clonotype itself: Just one base apart from a much larger clone, this may be a read error. J is TRBJ1-2 and V is TRBV11-2; D is undetermined. V lost 1 base to trimming and J lost 7 bases, with 13 bases between them. CDR3 length equals 14 residues. The germline V gene encodes CDR1 SGHAT and CDR2 FQNNGV. CDR3 bases: TGTGCCAGCAGCTTAGTCACAGAAGCCTGTGGCTACACCTTC. It is translated as CASSLVTEACGYTF.

The J gene is TRBJ1-2, the V gene TRBV10-1; D is perhaps TRBD1 (5 bases). Germline-derived CDR1 and CDR2 are WNHNN and SYGVQD (reference sequence). Trimming pared 6 bases from V and 12 bases from J, leaving 23 bases between. The CDR3 totals 14 residues. The CDR3 coding sequence is TGCGCCAGCAGCCTCGGACAAGGGGACCTTGTCGACACCTTC. It encodes CASSLGQGDLVDTF.

In this sample, this clonotype turned up a few times. The junction departs from germline at one end; a sequencing error may be responsible. V usage is TRBV7-3 and J usage is TRBJ1-1; possible D gene TRBD1, 5 bases. The CDR3 has 15 residues. Germline-derived CDR1 and CDR2 are SGHTA and FQGTGA. The CDR3 here is CASSRPGDLVGEAFF. As DNA, the CDR3 is TGCGCCAGCAGCCGCCCGGGGGACCTAGTAGGTGAAGCTTTCTTT.

This clonotype was seen ten or more times. The rearrangement links TRBV12-3 or TRBV12-4 to TRBJ1-5; D perhaps matches TRBD1 (6 bases). The CDR3 covers 15 residues. V dropped 4 bases and J dropped 4 bases, with 14 bases sitting between them. CDR3 in amino acids: CASSSIMGANQPQHF. The CDR3 DNA is TGTGCCAGCAGTTCTATCATGGGGGCAAATCAGCCCCAGCATTTT.

There are a few counts of this clonotype. This chain uses TRBV7-2 with TRBJ1-2, with 8 bases fitting TRBD1. This CDR3 has 16 residues. Per the germline V gene, CDR1 is SGHTA and CDR2 is FQGNSA. Trimming removed 0 bases from V and 8 bases from J; junction bases left unmatched: 11. CDR3 residues: CASSLAGQGAIEGYTF. The CDR3 bases are TGTGCCAGCAGCTTAGCGGGGCAGGGGGCAATCGAGGGCTACACCTTC.

This clonotype was seen a few times. The chain combines TRBV10-3 with TRBJ1-1, with a possible D match to TRBD1 (5 bases). This CDR3 region has 11 residues. Germline V CDR1 and CDR2: ENHRY, SYGVKD. V was pared by 10 bases and J by 8 bases, with 14 bases between. CDR3 sequence: CASRDELEAFF. CDR3 coding DNA: TGTGCCAGCAGGGATGAGTTAGAAGCTTTCTTT.

This clonotype was recorded many times. This sequence joins TRBV25-1 and TRBJ1-2; D is perhaps TRBD1 (5 bases). Germline CDR1 reads MGHDK; CDR2 reads SYGVNS. The CDR3 length is 13 residues. V was shortened by 7 bases and J by 2 bases, with 11 bases between the two germline ends. CDR3 residues: CASNHQGNYGYTF. The CDR3 nucleotides read TGTGCCAGCAATCACCAGGGCAACTATGGCTACACCTTC.

This clonotype appeared many times. The rearrangement uses TRBV9 and TRBJ2-5, with D possibly matching TRBD1 (5 bases). The V end lost 4 bases, the J end lost 4 bases, and 11 bases lay between the germline ends. The CDR3 length is 13 residues. Germline CDR1 and CDR2: SGDLS and YYNGEE. CDR3 amino acids: CASSPRQGETQYF. The CDR3 region has the DNA TGTGCCAGCAGCCCCCGGCAGGGAGAGACCCAGTACTTC.

This clonotype has only a few counts. The rearrangement joins TRBV2 to TRBJ1-6; maybe TRBD1 (6 bases). V shed 5 bases and J shed 14 bases, with 19 bases lying between them. The CDR3 is made up of 14 amino acids. CDR1 and CDR2 (germline): SNHLY, FYNNEI. The CDR3 nucleotides are TGTGCCAGCAGTCACGACGTACAGGGTTTAGCCCTCCACTTT. Its translation: CASSHDVQGLALHF.

This clonotype occurred many times. The chain has TRBV7-2 and TRBJ2-2; D not resolved. V was trimmed by 3 bases and J by 6 bases, leaving 8 bases between them. This CDR3 has 13 amino acids. Germline loops: CDR1 SGHTA, CDR2 FQGNSA. CDR3 amino acids: CASSFGPPGELFF. CDR3 sequence (DNA): TGTGCCAGCAGCTTTGGTCCGCCCGGGGAGCTGTTTTTT.

The chain recombines TRBV2 with TRBJ2-3; D is possibly TRBD1 (7 bases). The CDR3 has 16 amino acids. CDR1 and CDR2 from the germline V gene are SNHLY and FYNNEI. V lost 5 bases and J lost 1, with 16 bases in between. The CDR3 region has the DNA TGTGCCAGCAGTCCCAGGGGGGTGATACGCACAGATACGCAGTATTTT. Amino acids: CASSPRGVIRTDTQYF. Full variable domain (remainder filled in from reference TRBV2 and TRBJ2-3): EPEVTQTPSHQVTQMGQEVILRCVPISNHLYFYWYRQILGQKVEFLVSFYNNEISEKSEIFDDQFSVERPDGSNFTLKIRSTKLEDSAMYFCASSPRGVIRTDTQYFGPGTRLTVL.

This clonotype was observed a few times. This sequence joins TRBV6-8 and TRBJ2-2, with 10 bases matching TRBD2. Germline V gene data show CDR1 as MNHGY and CDR2 as SAAAGT. With 5 bases clipped from V and 4 bases from J, the junction kept 10 bases outside the gene matches. This CDR3 region has 17 residues. The CDR3 is CASSIPLAGALTGELFF. CDR3 sequence (DNA): TGTGCCAGCAGTATACCGCTAGCGGGGGCTCTCACCGGGGAGCTGTTTTTT.

This clonotype turned up a few times. The chain uses TRBV4-3 and TRBJ1-2; 8 nucleotides agree with TRBD1. V was clipped by 3 bases and J by 4 bases; unmatched bases: 4. Germline V lookup: CDR1 LGHNA, CDR2 YSLEER. This CDR3 is built from 14 residues. In DNA, the CDR3 is TGCGCCAGCAGCCAGGGACAGGCCTCCTATGGCTACACCTTC. It encodes CASSQGQASYGYTF.

This chain uses TRBV5-1 with TRBJ1-1; D is undetermined. CDR3 size: 13 residues. Deletions cut 1 base from V and 7 bases from J, with 11 bases between. Germline V gene lookup returns CDR1 SGHRS and CDR2 YFSETQ. For the CDR3, the DNA is TGCGCCAGCAGCTTGCTGGGTGCAAATGAAGCTTTCTTT. The encoded protein is CASSLLGANEAFF.

The chain employs TRBV27 and TRBJ2-5; D is ambiguous. Germline values: CDR1 MNHEY, CDR2 SMNVEV (reference sequence). The CDR3 totals 12 residues. The V and J ends lost 4 bases and 9 bases respectively, with 12 bases between them. Written as DNA, the CDR3 is TGTGCCAGCAGTTATCTACGACGGGCCCAGTACTTC. It is translated as CASSYLRRAQYF.

This clonotype showed up just a few times. The gene calls are TRBV6-5 and TRBJ2-7; possible D gene TRBD1, 6 bases. The CDR3 length is 14 residues. V gave up 3 bases and J gave up 4 bases, with 13 bases separating them. Germline assignment: CDR1 MNHEY and CDR2 SVGAGI. CDR3 region: CASSYETDRYEQYF. CDR3 nucleotide sequence: TGTGCCAGCAGTTATGAGACCGACAGGTACGAGCAGTACTTC.

The CDR3 spells CSASMPEATNEKLFF. In DNA, the CDR3 is TGCAGTGCTAGTATGCCGGAAGCAACTAATGAAAAACTGTTTTTT. The chain combines TRBV20-1 with TRBJ1-4; D call uncertain. The CDR3 extends over 15 amino acids. Trimming took 3 bases from V and 0 from J, leaving 11 bases between them. Germline CDR1 and CDR2: DFQATT and SNEGSKA (reference sequence).

This clonotype was seen at least ten times. V usage is TRBV7-2 and J usage is TRBJ1-2; no definite D call. The CDR3 loop spans 13 amino acids. V was trimmed by 6 bases and J by 4 bases, leaving 12 bases between them. Germline V gene lookup returns CDR1 SGHTA and CDR2 FQGNSA. This CDR3 reads CASSPVAGYGYTF. CDR3 nucleotide sequence: TGTGCCAGCAGTCCGGTGGCGGGCTATGGCTACACCTTC.

A few counts support this clonotype. This chain connects TRBV7-2 to TRBJ2-2; TRBD2 agrees at 8 bases. The CDR3 has 14 residues. CDR1 and CDR2 from the germline V gene are SGHTA and FQGNSA. Trimming removed 8 bases from V and 5 bases from J; junction bases left unmatched: 7. The CDR3 reads CASYGRAGTGELFF. The CDR3 DNA reads TGTGCCAGCTACGGGAGGGCGGGGACCGGGGAGCTGTTTTTT.

This clonotype was detected a few times. The chain has TRBV2 and TRBJ1-4; D perhaps matches TRBD1 (6 bases). V was clipped by 6 bases and J by 0 bases, with 17 bases between them. The CDR3 is 17 amino acids. Germline CDR1 reads SNHLY; CDR2 reads FYNNEI. The CDR3 DNA reads TGTGCCAGCAGGGGAACAGGGAGACCAGCAACTAATGAAAAACTGTTTTTT. This encodes CASRGTGRPATNEKLFF. Variable domain in full (rest from reference TRBV2 and TRBJ1-4): EPEVTQTPSHQVTQMGQEVILRCVPISNHLYFYWYRQILGQKVEFLVSFYNNEISEKSEIFDDQFSVERPDGSNFTLKIRSTKLEDSAMYFCASRGTGRPATNEKLFFGSGTQLSVL.